What follows are 2 T cell receptor beta chains derived from one specimen sequenced in a study of T-cell reconstitution after alpha-beta-depleted transplantation in children. Researchers prepared the TCRbeta library using unique molecular identifiers, the study reports. TCRdb ran MiXCR on the PCR reads and lists one entry per CDR3 protein. The data hold 75,000 to 100,000 distinct CDR3 sequences, with approximately 8.4% observed a single time. The sample consisted of PBMCs from the stem cell graft donor, taken from the stem cell graft. The receptors shown here come from a human donor who donated a stem cell graft to a child with congenital amegakaryocytic thrombocytopenia.

There are many counts of this clonotype. The chain recombines TRBV18 with TRBJ1-1; D is perhaps TRBD1 (5 bases). Germline loops: CDR1 KGHSH, CDR2 LQKENI. This CDR3 region has 15 residues. Trimming removed 5 bases from V and 5 bases from J, with 18 bases in between. This CDR3 is CASSSSVQGGTEAFF. The CDR3 nucleotides read TGTGCCAGCTCATCGTCTGTGCAGGGAGGGACTGAAGCTTTCTTT.

The sample holds many counts of this clonotype. This chain links TRBV12-3 or TRBV12-4 with TRBJ2-4, with 7 bases matching TRBD1. The CDR3 runs 15 residues. V was clipped by 1 base and J by 3 bases; unmatched bases: 3. Here the CDR3 reads CASSLGGQIKNIQYF. Here the CDR3 DNA reads TGTGCCAGCAGTTTAGGGGGACAGATCAAAAACATTCAGTACTTC.